This T cell receptor (beta chain) was captured in a study of blood T cell repertoires in COVID-19. CDR3 length equals 15 residues. J lost 3 bases, V lost 1 base, and 4 bases had no gene match. Germline CDR1 is LNHNV and CDR2 is YYDKDF (reference sequence). Repertoires were generated with immunoSEQ multiplex PCR, while TCRdb's copy carries only in-frame clones and drops some. The table lists some 150,000 clones, about 86% of them singletons. The count of this clone is one. This sequence joins TRBV15 and TRBJ2-7; 9 nucleotides line up with TRBD1. Sample: peripheral blood. The source is a human donor in a cohort sampled during active COVID-19. CDR3 residues: CATSRAEDRGYEQYF. CDR3 DNA sequence: TGTGCCACCAGCAGAGCGGAGGACAGGGGCTACGAGCAGTACTTC.